This is a list of T cell receptor beta chains from one sample in a study of control samples from healthy donors and cancer patients. Repertoires were generated with immunoSEQ multiplex PCR, while TCRdb's copy carries only in-frame clones and drops some. The table lists some 120,000 clones, more than 85% of them singletons, with under 2% in the top ten. Input material: PBMCs. The receptors here all came from a man between 45 and 60 years old with head and neck cancer. CDR3s include the opening cysteine and the closing phenylalanine or tryptophan. The order of the fields is D gene, V gene, clone size, J gene, CDR3 protein, CDR3 DNA. D genes are given only for firm matches. Clone size is shown for a subset of rows, as once, few, many or a class of expanded clone.

NA	TRBV12-3/TRBV12-4	NA	TRBJ1-5	CASTKLSNQPQHF	TGTGCCAGCACCAAGCTTAGCAATCAGCCCCAGCATTTT
NA	TRBV5-1	NA	TRBJ1-4	CASSYSGTQNEKLFF	TGCGCCAGCAGCTATTCCGGGACACAGAATGAAAAACTGTTTTTT
NA	TRBV12-3/TRBV12-4	few	TRBJ1-1	CASSFPFGTEAFF	TGTGCCAGCAGTTTCCCTTTCGGGACTGAAGCTTTCTTT
NA	TRBV4-3	NA	TRBJ2-2	CASSQSGELFF	TGCGCCAGCAGCCAATCGGGGGAGCTGTTTTTT
NA	TRBV28	many	TRBJ1-1	CASSLWGVDTEAFF	TGTGCCAGCAGTTTATGGGGGGTGGACACTGAAGCTTTCTTT
TRBD1	TRBV27	NA	TRBJ2-7	CASSEILGGRYEQYF	TGTGCCAGCAGTGAGATACTAGGGGGCCGCTACGAGCAGTACTTC
TRBD1	TRBV2	NA	TRBJ2-7	CASRGDRAEQYF	TGTGCCAGCAGGGGGGACAGGGCCGAGCAGTACTTC
NA	TRBV6-1	NA	TRBJ1-1	CASSEALREGRAFF	TGTGCCAGCAGTGAAGCGCTTCGAGAAGGGCGAGCTTTCTTT
TRBD1	TRBV18	NA	TRBJ2-7	CASSPIFTGTVPYEQYF	TGTGCCAGCTCACCTATTTTTACCGGGACAGTGCCCTACGAGCAGTACTTC
NA	TRBV19	NA	TRBJ1-5	CASSQGYSNQPQHF	TGTGCCAGTTCACAGGGATATAGCAATCAGCCCCAGCATTTT
TRBD1	TRBV19	few	TRBJ1-5	CASRKTGGMEPQHF	TGTGCCAGTAGGAAGACAGGGGGCATGGAGCCCCAGCATTTT
NA	TRBV20-1	NA	TRBJ2-7	CSARDLYEQYF	TGCAGTGCTAGAGATCTGTACGAGCAGTACTTC
NA	TRBV6-4	NA	TRBJ1-1	CAPRGENTEAFF	TGTGCCCCCAGGGGCGAGAACACTGAAGCTTTCTTT
TRBD1	TRBV19	NA	TRBJ2-7	CASKRGQSTYEQYF	TGTGCCAGTAAACGGGGACAGTCAACCTACGAGCAGTACTTC
NA	TRBV4-3	NA	TRBJ1-6	CASSTDGNSPLHF	TGCGCCAGCAGCACAGACGGAAATTCACCCCTCCACTTT
NA	TRBV7-9	NA	TRBJ1-1	CASSLAGLNTEAFF	TGTGCCAGCAGCCTTGCAGGGTTGAACACTGAAGCTTTCTTT
TRBD1	TRBV9	NA	TRBJ1-2	CASSVPGQGHGYTF	TGTGCCAGCAGCGTTCCGGGACAGGGACATGGCTACACCTTC
NA	TRBV30	NA	TRBJ2-2	CAWNRDRRAGELFF	TGTGCCTGGAACCGTGACCGACGTGCCGGGGAGCTGTTTTTT
NA	TRBV5-5	NA	TRBJ1-5	CASSLGDNSNQPQHF	TGTGCCAGCAGCTTGGGGGACAATAGCAATCAGCCCCAGCATTTT
NA	TRBV19	NA	TRBJ2-3	CASRSTAGLTDTQYF	TGTGCCAGTCGGTCTACAGCAGGGCTCACAGATACGCAGTATTTT
NA	TRBV7-9	NA	TRBJ1-1	CASSLGNGEAFF	TGTGCCAGCAGCTTAGGTAACGGAGAAGCTTTCTTT
NA	TRBV4-2	once	TRBJ2-1	CASSQDRLAMNEQFF	TGTGCCAGCAGCCAAGATAGGCTAGCCATGAATGAGCAGTTCTTC
NA	TRBV7-9	once	TRBJ2-3	CASSLSGDTQYF	TGTGCCAGCAGCCTCTCAGGAGATACGCAGTATTTT
NA	TRBV5-1	NA	TRBJ1-6	CASSAGQTSQNSPLHF	TGCGCCAGCAGCGCTGGACAGACTTCTCAGAATTCACCCCTCCACTTT
NA	TRBV7-9	NA	TRBJ2-3	CASSLEGSYTDTQYF	TGTGCCAGCAGCTTAGAAGGCAGCTACACAGATACGCAGTATTTT
TRBD2	TRBV20-1	NA	TRBJ2-7	CSASSASGGSLLAYEQYF	TGCAGTGCTAGTAGTGCTAGCGGGGGCTCTCTCCTCGCCTACGAGCAGTACTTC
NA	TRBV5-1	NA	TRBJ2-1	CASSGLGARNEQFF	TGCGCCAGCAGCGGACTGGGAGCGAGGAATGAGCAGTTCTTC
NA	TRBV6-5	NA	TRBJ1-1	CASSSPRSAMNTEAFF	TGTGCCAGCAGTTCCCCTCGATCGGCCATGAACACTGAAGCTTTCTTT
NA	TRBV5-6	NA	TRBJ1-2	CAPMRRLEGFSYGYTF	TGTGCCCCAATGAGGCGACTTGAAGGGTTTTCCTATGGCTACACCTTC
TRBD1	TRBV7-2	NA	TRBJ1-2	CASSRQGQNYGYTF	TGTGCCAGCAGCCGGCAGGGACAGAACTATGGCTACACCTTC
NA	TRBV2	NA	TRBJ2-3	CASPKRAGLPRETDTQYF	TGTGCCAGCCCCAAGAGAGCGGGCCTTCCTAGGGAGACAGATACGCAGTATTTT
NA	TRBV5-1	NA	TRBJ1-1	CASTQGNTEAFF	TGCGCCAGCACTCAGGGGAACACTGAAGCTTTCTTT
NA	TRBV18	NA	TRBJ2-7	CASSPPNPDEQYF	TGTGCCAGCTCACCACCGAATCCCGACGAGCAGTACTTC
TRBD2	TRBV7-2	NA	TRBJ2-7	CASSSSSAGAYEQYF	TGTGCCAGCAGCTCCTCTAGCGCGGGGGCCTACGAGCAGTACTTC
NA	TRBV3-1/TRBV3-2	NA	TRBJ2-7	CASSQAAVVSPYEQYF	TGTGCCAGCAGCCAAGCGGCAGTGGTGAGTCCCTACGAGCAGTACTTC
NA	TRBV9	NA	TRBJ2-3	CASSPGLSPDTQYF	TGTGCCAGCAGCCCGGGACTTTCCCCAGATACGCAGTATTTT
NA	TRBV7-3	NA	TRBJ1-1	CASSLTPTGYTEAFF	TGTGCCAGCAGCTTAACCCCTACAGGGTACACTGAAGCTTTCTTT
TRBD1	TRBV7-8	NA	TRBJ2-1	CASSLTGATYNEQFF	TGTGCCAGCAGCCTTACAGGGGCAACCTACAATGAGCAGTTCTTC
TRBD2	TRBV11-2	NA	TRBJ2-3	CASSPGLVTDTQYF	TGTGCCAGCAGCCCGGGACTAGTCACAGATACGCAGTATTTT
TRBD1	TRBV9	NA	TRBJ2-5	CASSGPADREETQYF	TGTGCCAGCAGCGGCCCTGCCGACAGGGAAGAGACCCAGTACTTC
TRBD2	TRBV5-6	NA	TRBJ2-5	CASSFSWGGTQYF	TGTGCCAGCAGCTTCTCCTGGGGGGGGACCCAGTACTTC
NA	TRBV7-2	NA	TRBJ2-1	CASSLAPWEQLNEQFF	TGTGCCAGCAGCTTAGCCCCCTGGGAGCAGTTAAATGAGCAGTTCTTC